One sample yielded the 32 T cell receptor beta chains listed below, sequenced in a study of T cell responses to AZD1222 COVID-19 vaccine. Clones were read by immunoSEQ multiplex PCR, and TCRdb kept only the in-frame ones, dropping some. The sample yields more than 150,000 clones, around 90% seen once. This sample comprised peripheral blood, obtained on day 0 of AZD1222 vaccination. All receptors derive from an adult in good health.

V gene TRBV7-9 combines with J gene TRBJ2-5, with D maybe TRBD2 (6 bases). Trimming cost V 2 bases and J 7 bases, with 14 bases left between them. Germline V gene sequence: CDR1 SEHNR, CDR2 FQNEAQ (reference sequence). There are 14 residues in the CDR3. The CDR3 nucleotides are TGTGCCAGCAGCTTACTGGGGGTGCGGGGGACCCAGTACTTC. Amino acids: CASSLLGVRGTQYF.

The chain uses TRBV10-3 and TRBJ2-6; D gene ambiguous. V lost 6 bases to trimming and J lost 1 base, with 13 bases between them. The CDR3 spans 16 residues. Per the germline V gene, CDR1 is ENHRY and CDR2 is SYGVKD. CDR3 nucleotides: TGTGCCATCAGGGAGAGCGTCGCTTCTGGGGCCAACGTCCTGACTTTC. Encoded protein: CAIRESVASGANVLTF.

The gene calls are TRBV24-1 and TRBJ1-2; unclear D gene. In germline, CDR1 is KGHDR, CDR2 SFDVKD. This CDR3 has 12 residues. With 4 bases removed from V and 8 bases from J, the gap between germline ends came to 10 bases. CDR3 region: CATSERGYGYTF. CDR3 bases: TGTGCCACCAGTGAAAGAGGGTACGGCTACACCTTC.

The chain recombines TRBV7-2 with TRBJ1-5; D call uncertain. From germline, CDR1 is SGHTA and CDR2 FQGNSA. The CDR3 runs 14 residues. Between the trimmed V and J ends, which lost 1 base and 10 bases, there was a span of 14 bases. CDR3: CASSLGLVGVPQHF. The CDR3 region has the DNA TGTGCCAGCAGCTTAGGACTGGTGGGAGTACCCCAGCATTTT.

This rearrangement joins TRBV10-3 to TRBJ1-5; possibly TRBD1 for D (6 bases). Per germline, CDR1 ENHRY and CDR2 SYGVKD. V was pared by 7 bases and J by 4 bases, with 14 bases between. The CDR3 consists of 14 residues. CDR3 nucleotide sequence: TGTGCCATCAACACACAGGGTACGAATCAGCCCCAGCATTTT. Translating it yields CAINTQGTNQPQHF.

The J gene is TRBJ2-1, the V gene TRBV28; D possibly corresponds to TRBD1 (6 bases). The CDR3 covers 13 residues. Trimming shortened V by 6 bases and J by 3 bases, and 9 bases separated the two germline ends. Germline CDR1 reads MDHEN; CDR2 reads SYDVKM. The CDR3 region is CASSGQFYNEQFF. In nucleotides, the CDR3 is TGTGCCAGCAGCGGACAGTTCTACAATGAGCAGTTCTTC. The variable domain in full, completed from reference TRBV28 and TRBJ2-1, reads DVKVTQSSRYLVKRTGEKVFLECVQDMDHENMFWYRQDPGLGLRLIYFSYDVKMKEKGDIPEGYSVSREKKERFSLILESASTNQTSMYLCASSGQFYNEQFFGPGTRLTVL.

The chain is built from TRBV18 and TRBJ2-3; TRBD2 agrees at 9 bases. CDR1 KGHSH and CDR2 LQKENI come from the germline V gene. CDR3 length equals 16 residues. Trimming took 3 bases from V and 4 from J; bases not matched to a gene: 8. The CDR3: CASSPNSGGVSDTQYF. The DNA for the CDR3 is TGTGCCAGCTCACCCAATAGCGGGGGAGTATCAGATACGCAGTATTTT.

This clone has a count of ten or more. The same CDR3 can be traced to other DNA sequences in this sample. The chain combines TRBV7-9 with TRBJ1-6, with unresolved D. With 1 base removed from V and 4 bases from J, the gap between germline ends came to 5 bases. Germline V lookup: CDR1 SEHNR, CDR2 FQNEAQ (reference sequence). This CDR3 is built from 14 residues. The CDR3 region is CASSLEQYNSPLHF. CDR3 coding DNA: TGTGCCAGCAGCTTAGAACAGTATAATTCACCCCTCCACTTT.

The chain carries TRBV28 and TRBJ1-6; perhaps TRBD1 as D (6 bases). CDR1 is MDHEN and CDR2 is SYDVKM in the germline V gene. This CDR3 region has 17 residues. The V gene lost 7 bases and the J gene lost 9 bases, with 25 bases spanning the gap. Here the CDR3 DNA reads TGTGCCAGCACGGGCCCCCCGATGGGGGCTCATGGTTCACCCCTCCACTTT. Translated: CASTGPPMGAHGSPLHF.

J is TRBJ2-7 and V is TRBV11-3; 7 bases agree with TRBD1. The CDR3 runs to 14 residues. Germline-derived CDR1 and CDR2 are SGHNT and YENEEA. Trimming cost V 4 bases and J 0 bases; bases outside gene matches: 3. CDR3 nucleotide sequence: TGTGCCAGCAGCTCCGGACAGGCCTCCTACGAGCAGTACTTC. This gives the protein CASSSGQASYEQYF.

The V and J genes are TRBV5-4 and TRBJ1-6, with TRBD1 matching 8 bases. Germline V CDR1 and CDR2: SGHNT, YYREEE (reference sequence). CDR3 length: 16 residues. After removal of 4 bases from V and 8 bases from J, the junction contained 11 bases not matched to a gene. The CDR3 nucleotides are TGTGCCAGCAGCATCGGAGACAGGGGCGCGGATTCACCCCTCCACTTT. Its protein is CASSIGDRGADSPLHF.

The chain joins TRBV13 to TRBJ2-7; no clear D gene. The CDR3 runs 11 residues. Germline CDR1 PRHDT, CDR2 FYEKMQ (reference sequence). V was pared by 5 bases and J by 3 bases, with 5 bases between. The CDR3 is CASSKSYEQYF. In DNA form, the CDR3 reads TGTGCCAGCAGCAAAAGCTACGAGCAGTACTTC.

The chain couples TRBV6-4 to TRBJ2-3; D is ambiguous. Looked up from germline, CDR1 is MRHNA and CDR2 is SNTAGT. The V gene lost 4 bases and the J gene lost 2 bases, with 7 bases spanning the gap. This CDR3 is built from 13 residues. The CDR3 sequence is CASSVDLTDTQYF. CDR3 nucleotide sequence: TGTGCCAGCAGTGTGGACCTCACAGATACGCAGTATTTT.

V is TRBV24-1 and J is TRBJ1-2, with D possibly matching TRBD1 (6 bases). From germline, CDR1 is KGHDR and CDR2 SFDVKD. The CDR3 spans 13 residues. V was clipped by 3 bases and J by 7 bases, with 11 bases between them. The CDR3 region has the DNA TGTGCCACCAGTGATAGGGGGTTCGGTGGCTACACCTTC. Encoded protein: CATSDRGFGGYTF.

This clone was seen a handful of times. CDR3 sequence reads: CASSPQRGGRNEQFF. For the CDR3, the DNA is TGTGCCAGCAGCCCACAGCGGGGGGGTAGGAATGAGCAGTTCTTC. The chain recombines TRBV7-9 with TRBJ2-1, with 10 bases aligning to TRBD2. CDR3 length equals 15 residues. The junction had 8 bases not matched to a gene; V was cut back by 5 bases and J by 7 bases. CDR1 and CDR2 from the germline V gene are SEHNR and FQNEAQ (reference sequence). The full variable domain, rest sourced from reference TRBV7-9 and TRBJ2-1, is DTGVSQNPRHKITKRGQNVTFRCDPISEHNRLYWYRQTLGQGPEFLTYFQNEAQLEKSRLLSDRFSAERPKGSFSTLEIQRTEQGDSAMYLCASSPQRGGRNEQFFGPGTRLTVL.

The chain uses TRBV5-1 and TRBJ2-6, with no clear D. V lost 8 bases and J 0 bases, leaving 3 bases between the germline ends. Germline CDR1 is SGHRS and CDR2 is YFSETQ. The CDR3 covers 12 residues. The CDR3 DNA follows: TGCGCCAGTATCTCTGGGGCCAACGTCCTGACTTTC. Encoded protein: CASISGANVLTF.

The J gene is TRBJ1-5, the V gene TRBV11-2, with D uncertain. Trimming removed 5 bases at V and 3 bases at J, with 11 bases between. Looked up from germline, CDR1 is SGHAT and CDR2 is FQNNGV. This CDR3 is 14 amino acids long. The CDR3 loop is CASSPATINQPQHF. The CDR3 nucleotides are TGTGCCAGCAGCCCGGCAACCATCAATCAGCCCCAGCATTTT.

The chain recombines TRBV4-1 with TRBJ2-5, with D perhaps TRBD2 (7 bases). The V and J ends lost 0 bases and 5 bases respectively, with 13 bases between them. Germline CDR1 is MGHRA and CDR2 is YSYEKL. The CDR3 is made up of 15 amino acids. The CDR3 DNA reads TGCGCCAGCAGCCAAGATGGGGGGGGCCTCGAGACCCAGTACTTC. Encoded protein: CASSQDGGGLETQYF.

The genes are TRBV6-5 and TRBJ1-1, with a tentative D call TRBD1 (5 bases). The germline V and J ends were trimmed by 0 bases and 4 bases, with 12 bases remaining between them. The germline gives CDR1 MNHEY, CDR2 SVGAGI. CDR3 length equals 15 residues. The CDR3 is CASSYSGVKGTEAFF. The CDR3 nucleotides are TGTGCCAGCAGTTACTCGGGGGTTAAGGGCACTGAAGCTTTCTTT.

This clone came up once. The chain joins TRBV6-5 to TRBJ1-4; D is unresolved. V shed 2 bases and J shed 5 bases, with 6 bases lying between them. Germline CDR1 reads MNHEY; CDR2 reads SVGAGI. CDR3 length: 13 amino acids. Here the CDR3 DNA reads TGTGCCAGCAGTTACGAAGCGAATGAAAAACTGTTTTTT. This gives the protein CASSYEANEKLFF.

CDR3 sequence reads: CASSLRGVGGGYGYTF. The CDR3 DNA is TGTGCCAGCAGCCTTAGGGGTGTCGGGGGTGGCTATGGCTACACCTTC. The chain combines TRBV27 with TRBJ1-2, with D possibly being TRBD1 (5 bases). V lost 6 bases and J 4 bases, leaving 21 bases between the germline ends. Per germline, CDR1 MNHEY and CDR2 SMNVEV (reference sequence). The CDR3 is 16 residues long.

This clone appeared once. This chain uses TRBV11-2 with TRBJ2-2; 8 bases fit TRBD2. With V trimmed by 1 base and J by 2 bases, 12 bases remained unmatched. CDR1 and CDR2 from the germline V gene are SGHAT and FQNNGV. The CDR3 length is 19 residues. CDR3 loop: CASSLVRAGAQVNTGELFF. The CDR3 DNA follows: TGTGCCAGCAGCTTAGTCCGAGCGGGAGCCCAGGTTAACACCGGGGAGCTGTTTTTT.

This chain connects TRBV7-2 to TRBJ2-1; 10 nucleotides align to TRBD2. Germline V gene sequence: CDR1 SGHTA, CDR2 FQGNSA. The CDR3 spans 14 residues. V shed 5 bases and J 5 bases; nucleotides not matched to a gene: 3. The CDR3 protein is CASSPSGSHNEQFF. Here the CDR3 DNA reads TGTGCCAGCAGCCCTAGCGGGAGCCACAATGAGCAGTTCTTC.

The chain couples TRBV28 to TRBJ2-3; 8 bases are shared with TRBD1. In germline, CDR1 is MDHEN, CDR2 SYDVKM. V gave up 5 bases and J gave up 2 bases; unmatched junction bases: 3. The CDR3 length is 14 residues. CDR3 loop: CASSRTGTTDTQYF. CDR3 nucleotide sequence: TGTGCCAGCAGTCGGACAGGGACCACAGATACGCAGTATTTT.

CDR3: CASSLTPRQGGAEAFF. The CDR3, as DNA: TGTGCCAGCAGCCTCACACCACGACAGGGGGGAGCTGAAGCTTTCTTT. The chain has TRBV27 and TRBJ1-1; TRBD1 matches 9 bases. Germline assignment: CDR1 MNHEY and CDR2 SMNVEV (reference sequence). Trimming at V came to 6 bases and at J to 6 bases, leaving 14 bases not matched to a gene. CDR3 size: 16 residues.

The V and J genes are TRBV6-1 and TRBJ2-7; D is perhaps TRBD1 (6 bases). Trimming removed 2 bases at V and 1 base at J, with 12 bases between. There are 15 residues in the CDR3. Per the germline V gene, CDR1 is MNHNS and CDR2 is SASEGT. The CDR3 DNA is TGTGCCAGCAGTGAAACCAGGGGCCTTTCCTACGAGCAGTACTTC. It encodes CASSETRGLSYEQYF.

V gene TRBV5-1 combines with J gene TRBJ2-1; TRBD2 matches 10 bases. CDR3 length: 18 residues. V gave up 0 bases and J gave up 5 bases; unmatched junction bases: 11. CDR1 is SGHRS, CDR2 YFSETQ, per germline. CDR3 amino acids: CASSLVGDSSGGHNEQFF. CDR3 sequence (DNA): TGCGCCAGCAGCTTGGTTGGGGATTCTAGCGGGGGCCACAATGAGCAGTTCTTC.

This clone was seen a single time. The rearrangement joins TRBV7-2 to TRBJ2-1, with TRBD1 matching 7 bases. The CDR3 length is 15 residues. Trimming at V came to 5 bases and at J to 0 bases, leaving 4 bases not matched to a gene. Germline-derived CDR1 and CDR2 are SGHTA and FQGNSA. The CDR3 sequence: CASSVQGNSYNEQFF. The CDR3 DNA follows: TGTGCCAGCAGCGTACAGGGGAACTCCTACAATGAGCAGTTCTTC.

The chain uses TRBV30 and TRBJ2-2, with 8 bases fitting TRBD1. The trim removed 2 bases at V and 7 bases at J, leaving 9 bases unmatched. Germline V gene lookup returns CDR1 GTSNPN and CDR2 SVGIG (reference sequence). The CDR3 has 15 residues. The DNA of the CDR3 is TGTGCCTGGAGTTCCCCAGGCAGGGGGCACGGGGAGCTGTTTTTT. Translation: CAWSSPGRGHGELFF.

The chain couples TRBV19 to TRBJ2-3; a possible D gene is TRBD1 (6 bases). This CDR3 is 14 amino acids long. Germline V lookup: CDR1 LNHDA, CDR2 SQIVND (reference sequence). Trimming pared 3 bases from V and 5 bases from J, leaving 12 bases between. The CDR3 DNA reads TGTGCCAGTAGTATTGGCAGGGGTAGAGATACGCAGTATTTT. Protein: CASSIGRGRDTQYF.

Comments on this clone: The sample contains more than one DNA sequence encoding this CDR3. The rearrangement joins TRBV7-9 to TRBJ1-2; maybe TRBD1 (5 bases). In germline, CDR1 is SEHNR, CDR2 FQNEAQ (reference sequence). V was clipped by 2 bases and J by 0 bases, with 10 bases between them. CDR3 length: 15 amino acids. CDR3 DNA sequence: TGTGCCAGCAGCTTATTAGGGGAAGCTAACTATGGCTACACCTTC. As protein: CASSLLGEANYGYTF.

CDR3 sequence reads: CASSYLVNEQFF. In nucleotides, the CDR3 is TGTGCCAGCAGTTACCTCGTTAATGAGCAGTTCTTC. The chain is built from TRBV6-2 or TRBV6-3 and TRBJ2-1, with unresolved D. The CDR3 spans 12 residues. Trimming removed 2 bases at V and 7 bases at J, with 6 bases between. Germline V gene sequence: CDR1 MNHEY, CDR2 SVGEGT.